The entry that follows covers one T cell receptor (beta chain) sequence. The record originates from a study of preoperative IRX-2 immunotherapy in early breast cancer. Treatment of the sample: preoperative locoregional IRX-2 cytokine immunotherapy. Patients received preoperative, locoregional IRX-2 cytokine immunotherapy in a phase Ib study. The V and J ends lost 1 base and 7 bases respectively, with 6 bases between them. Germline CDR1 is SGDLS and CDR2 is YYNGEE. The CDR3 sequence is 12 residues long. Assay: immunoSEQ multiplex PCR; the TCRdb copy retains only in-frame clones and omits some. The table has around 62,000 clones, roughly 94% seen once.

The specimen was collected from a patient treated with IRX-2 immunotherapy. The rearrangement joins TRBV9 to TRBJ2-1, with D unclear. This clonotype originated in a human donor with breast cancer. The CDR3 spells CASSVFQNEQFF. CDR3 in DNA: TGTGCCAGCAGCGTATTTCAAAATGAGCAGTTCTTC.